This TCR beta chain was sequenced in a study of T-cell reconstitution after alpha-beta-depleted transplantation in children. Library preparation (for TCRbeta) was performed with unique molecular identifiers. Using its own MiXCR run on the PCR reads, TCRdb lists one record per CDR3 protein. The table shows about 460,000 distinct CDR3 sequences, with under 15% occurring only once. This clonotype was seen repeatedly, ten times or more. From germline, CDR1 is LGHNA and CDR2 YNFKEQ. There are 13 residues in the CDR3. V lost 0 bases and J 6 bases, leaving 6 bases between the germline ends. The sequencing here drew on PBMCs from the stem cell graft donor, taken from the stem cell graft. This TCR derives from a human donor who donated a stem cell graft to a child with combined immunodeficiency. This chain uses TRBV4-2 with TRBJ2-1; no firm D call. CDR3 coding DNA: TGTGCCAGCAGCCAAGATCGGACCAATGAGCAGTTCTTC. Encoded protein: CASSQDRTNEQFF.